Listed here are 10 T cell receptor beta chains from one sample, sequenced in a study of blood T cells in healthy people across ages (dated by TCRdb to the mid-2010s). Library preparation used 5' RACE. The second PCR ran for about 7 to 11 cycles and used a J-beta primer mix along with a sample-barcoded 5' primer. TCRdb handled the public reads itself, with Q25 trimming in fastp and clone calling in MiXCR, and kept productive beta chains. Under each unique CDR3 protein, matching rows form one entry showing the most common genes and DNA. The table for this sample lists 1.5 million to 2 million distinct CDR3 sequences; approximately 39% of them were counted only once. The ten largest clones take up around 23% of the sample. Sample: blood. These receptors originate from a human donor in good health.

This sequence joins TRBV4-2 and TRBJ2-3, with 8 bases identical to TRBD2. Trimming at V came to 2 bases and at J to 5 bases, leaving 12 bases not matched to a gene. Germline CDR1 LGHNA, CDR2 YNFKEQ. The CDR3 is 17 residues long. The CDR3 loop is CASSQTGGTSERDTQYF. CDR3 DNA sequence: TGTGCCAGCAGCCAAACTGGCGGGACTAGTGAAAGAGATACGCAGTATTTT.

The chain is built from TRBV5-6 and TRBJ2-5; tentatively, D is TRBD2 (7 bases). The CDR3 loop spans 15 amino acids. The germline V gene encodes CDR1 SGHDT and CDR2 YYEEEE. The ends were cut back, 4 bases at V and 5 bases at J, with 18 bases in the middle. The CDR3 loop is CASSPRGGRWETQYF. CDR3 DNA sequence: TGTGCCAGCAGCCCAAGGGGGGGGCGCTGGGAGACCCAGTACTTC.

The chain joins TRBV28 to TRBJ1-2; D is undetermined. CDR1 MDHEN and CDR2 SYDVKM come from the germline V gene. The length of the CDR3 is 15 residues. Trimming took 5 bases from V and 1 from J, leaving 14 bases between them. This CDR3 is CASSPEVFLNYGYTF. The CDR3 bases are TGTGCCAGCAGTCCCGAAGTATTCCTTAACTATGGCTACACCTTC.

This clonotype was observed a handful of times. The chain is built from TRBV6-2 or TRBV6-3 and TRBJ1-1; 7 nucleotides line up with TRBD1. Germline V lookup: CDR1 MNHEY, CDR2 SVGEGT. With V trimmed by 5 bases and J by 9 bases, 6 bases remained unmatched. CDR3 length: 12 amino acids. The DNA of the CDR3 is TGTGCCAGCAGTCGGACAGGAGCCAAAGCTTTCTTT. Residues: CASSRTGAKAFF.

This chain uses TRBV9 with TRBJ1-2, with unresolved D. Germline lookup yields CDR1 SGDLS and CDR2 YYNGEE. The CDR3 loop spans 13 amino acids. The V and J ends lost 4 bases and 6 bases respectively, with 13 bases between them. The CDR3 bases are TGTGCCAGCAGCCCAACGGACGGTCATGGCTACACCTTC. Encoded protein: CASSPTDGHGYTF.

The chain has TRBV10-3 and TRBJ1-5; the match to TRBD1 covers 10 bases. CDR1 and CDR2 (germline): ENHRY, SYGVKD. This CDR3 spans 17 amino acids. V was pared by 6 bases and J by 1 base, with 9 bases of the junction left unmatched. The CDR3: CAISRTGTGESNQPQHF. The CDR3 DNA reads as TGTGCCATCAGCAGAACCGGGACAGGGGAAAGCAATCAGCCCCAGCATTTT.

V usage is TRBV12-3 or TRBV12-4 and J usage is TRBJ2-5; D is unclear. The CDR3 has 17 amino acids. V was pared by 3 bases and J by 11 bases, with 28 bases between. Here the CDR3 reads CASSFALDHRGVNEQYF. For the CDR3, the DNA is TGTGCCAGCAGTTTCGCCCTGGACCACCGAGGTGTCAATGAGCAGTACTTC.

CDR3 sequence (DNA): TGTGCCAGCAGTTCCCTAACAGGGGGCCGAAACTATGGCTACACCTTC. Its translation is CASSSLTGGRNYGYTF. The genes are TRBV6-2 or TRBV6-3 and TRBJ1-2; TRBD1 matches at 9 bases. CDR3 size: 16 residues. Germline V gene lookup returns CDR1 MNHEY and CDR2 SVGEGT. V dropped 4 bases and J dropped 2; count of bases not matched to a gene: 8.

This clonotype was observed a handful of times. The J gene is TRBJ1-2, the V gene TRBV4-3, with D unresolved. Trimming removed 1 base from V and 8 bases from J, with 14 bases in between. The CDR3 is 14 amino acids. Germline V gene data show CDR1 as LGHNA and CDR2 as YSLEER. DNA for the CDR3: TGCGCCAGCAGCCAAGTCGGTACGGTGCGAGGCTACACCTTC. Protein: CASSQVGTVRGYTF.

This chain joins TRBV9 and TRBJ2-7; TRBD2 aligns across 7 bases. Trimming at V came to 0 bases and at J to 10 bases, leaving 16 bases not matched to a gene. Germline V CDR1 and CDR2: SGDLS, YYNGEE. CDR3 length: 16 amino acids. CDR3 DNA sequence: TGTGCCAGCAGCGTAGAGGGGACCGGGACTGGGGGGGACCAGTACTTC. Translating gives CASSVEGTGTGGDQYF.